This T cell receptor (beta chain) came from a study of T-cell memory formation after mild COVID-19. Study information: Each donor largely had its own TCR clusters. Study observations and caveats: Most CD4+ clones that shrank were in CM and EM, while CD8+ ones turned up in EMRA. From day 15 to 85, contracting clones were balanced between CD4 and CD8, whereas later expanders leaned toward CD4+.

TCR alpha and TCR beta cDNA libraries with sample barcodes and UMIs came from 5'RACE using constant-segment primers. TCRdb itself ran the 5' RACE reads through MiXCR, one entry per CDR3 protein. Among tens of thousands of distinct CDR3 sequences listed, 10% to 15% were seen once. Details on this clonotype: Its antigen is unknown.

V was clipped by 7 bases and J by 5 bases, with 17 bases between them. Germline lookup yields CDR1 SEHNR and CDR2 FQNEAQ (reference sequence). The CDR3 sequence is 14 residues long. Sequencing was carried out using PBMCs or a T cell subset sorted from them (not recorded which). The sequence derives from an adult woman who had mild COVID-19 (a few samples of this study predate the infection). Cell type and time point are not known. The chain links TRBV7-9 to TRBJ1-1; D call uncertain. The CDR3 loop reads CASTMDPGGTEAFF. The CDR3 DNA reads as TGTGCCAGCACCATGGACCCAGGAGGGACTGAAGCTTTCTTT.